This entry describes one TCR beta chain. Original handling: Using reference gene primer amplification, nucleated cell counts were estimated. The method was immunoSEQ multiplex PCR; TCRdb's version includes in-frame clones alone and lacks a portion of them. V and J calls and clone size are as listed in that table; D and trimming were resolved from the DNA. The sample holds about 150,000 clones, around 87% seen once. This sample is part of a study of blood T cell repertoires in COVID-19. Study-level background: PBMCs, B-cell-depleted T cells, or T cells provided the cDNA or gDNA that made up the material.

The CDR3 sequence is 15 residues long. V was pared by 1 base and J by 0 bases, with 12 bases between. Germline V gives CDR1 GTSNPN, CDR2 SVGIG (reference sequence). Input material: peripheral blood. This clonotype originated in a woman aged 50 to 65 with active or convalescent COVID-19. V usage is TRBV30 and J usage is TRBJ1-2; no clear D. CDR3 sequence reads: CAWSALAGTNYGYTF. The CDR3 DNA sequence: TGTGCCTGGAGTGCCCTAGCGGGTACTAACTATGGCTACACCTTC.